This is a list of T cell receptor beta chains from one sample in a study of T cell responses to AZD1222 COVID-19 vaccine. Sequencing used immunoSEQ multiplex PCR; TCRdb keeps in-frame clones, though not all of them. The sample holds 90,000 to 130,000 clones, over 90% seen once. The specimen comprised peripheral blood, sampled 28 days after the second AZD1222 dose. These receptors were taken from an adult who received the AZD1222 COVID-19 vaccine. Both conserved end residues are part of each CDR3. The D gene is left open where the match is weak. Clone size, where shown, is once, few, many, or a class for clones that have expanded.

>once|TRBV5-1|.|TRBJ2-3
TGCGCCAGCAGCTTGGCGGGGGGCGGAGGAGCAGATACGCAGTATTTT
CASSLAGGGGADTQYF
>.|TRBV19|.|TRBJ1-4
TGTGCCAGTAGCGATGGCGGGGGAAATGAAAAACTGTTTTTT
CASSDGGGNEKLFF
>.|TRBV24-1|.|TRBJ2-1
TGTGCCACCAGTGATACCAGCCGGAAGCAGTTCTTC
CATSDTSRKQFF
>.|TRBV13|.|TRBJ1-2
TGTGCCAGCAGCTTAGCCAGGGGAGGAGATTGTGGCTACACCTTC
CASSLARGGDCGYTF
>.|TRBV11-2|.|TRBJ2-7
TGTGCCAGCAGCTTTTTCCTGGAAAAAGCCCTATGTTGCTACGAGCAGTACTTC
CASSFFLEKALCCYEQYF
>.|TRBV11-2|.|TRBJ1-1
TGTGCCAGCAGCTTAGCATTGCAGAACACTGAAGCTTTCTTT
CASSLALQNTEAFF
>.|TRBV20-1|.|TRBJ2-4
TGCAGTGCTACTATTAAAAACATTCAGTACTTC
CSATIKNIQYF
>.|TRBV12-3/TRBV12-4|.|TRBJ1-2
TGTGCCAGCAGTTTCTTAACAGGTTATGGCTACACCTTC
CASSFLTGYGYTF
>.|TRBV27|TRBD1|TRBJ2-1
TGTGCCAGCAGTTTATTTAGGACAGGTGAGCAGTTCTTC
CASSLFRTGEQFF
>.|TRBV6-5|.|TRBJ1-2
TGTGCCAGCAGTCCATCGGGCAGCTATGGCTACACCTTC
CASSPSGSYGYTF
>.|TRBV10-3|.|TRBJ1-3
TGTGCCATCAGTAGCGGGGATAGCTCTGGAAACACCATATATTTT
CAISSGDSSGNTIYF
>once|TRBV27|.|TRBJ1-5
TGTGCCAGCAGCCCCCGGGGGTATAGCAATCAGCCCCAGCATTTT
CASSPRGYSNQPQHF
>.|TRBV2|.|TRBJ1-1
TGTGCCAGCAGTGCGCGGCAGGGACACACTGAAGCTTTCTTT
CASSARQGHTEAFF
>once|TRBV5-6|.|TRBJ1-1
TGTGCCAGCAGCCCCCGCCGGCAGGGAGACACTGAAGCTTTCTTT
CASSPRRQGDTEAFF
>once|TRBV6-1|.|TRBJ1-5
TGTGCCAGCAGTGAAGGGATTGCGCGGCAGCCCCAGCATTTT
CASSEGIARQPQHF
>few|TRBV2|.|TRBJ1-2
TGTGCCAGCAGTCTCCCCTCTATCAGACGGGACTATGGCTACACCTTC
CASSLPSIRRDYGYTF
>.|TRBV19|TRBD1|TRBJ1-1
TGTGCCAGTAGTATGACAGGGGTTGTTGATGAAGCTTTCTTT
CASSMTGVVDEAFF
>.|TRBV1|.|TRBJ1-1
TGCACCAGCAGCCAAGAACCAGAAACTGAAGCTTTCTTT
CTSSQEPETEAFF
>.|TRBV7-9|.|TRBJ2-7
TGTGCCACCCTCCGTGAAGAGTCCTACGAGCAGTACTTC
CATLREESYEQYF
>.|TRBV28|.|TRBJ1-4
TGTGCCAGCAGCTCGGACAGCTGGAATGAAAAACTGTTTTTT
CASSSDSWNEKLFF
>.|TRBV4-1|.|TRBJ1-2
TGCGCCAGCAGCCCTACAGGGTATGGCTACACCTTC
CASSPTGYGYTF
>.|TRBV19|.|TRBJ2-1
TGTGCCAGTAGTACCTGGGACTCGGTTTTTTTCTTC
CASSTWDSVFFF
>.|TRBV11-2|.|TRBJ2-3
TGTGCCAGCAGCTTAGACAGGACAGATACGCAGTATTTT
CASSLDRTDTQYF
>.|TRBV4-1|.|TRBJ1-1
TGCGCCAGCAGCCGGCAGGGAATGTGGAACACTGAAGCTTTCTTT
CASSRQGMWNTEAFF
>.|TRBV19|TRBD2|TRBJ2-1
TGTGCCAGTAGTAACCGGGGGGACCCCTACAATGAGCAGTTCTTC
CASSNRGDPYNEQFF
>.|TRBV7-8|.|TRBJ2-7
TGTGCCAGCAGCTTAACCCGGGACGGGTACGAGCAGTACTTC
CASSLTRDGYEQYF
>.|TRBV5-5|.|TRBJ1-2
TGTGCCAGCAGCCCACATAGTAGGGTTCAGGAGGGCTACACCTTC
CASSPHSRVQEGYTF
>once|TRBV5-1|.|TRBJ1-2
TGCGCCAGCAGCTTGAGGGATCGTGGCTATGGCTACACCTTC
CASSLRDRGYGYTF
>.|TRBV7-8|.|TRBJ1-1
TGTGCCAGCAGCTTCACAGGGCCCCACTTGAACACTGAAGCTTTCTTT
CASSFTGPHLNTEAFF
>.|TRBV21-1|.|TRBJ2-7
TGTGCCAGCCCCTTACCGGGACTAGCGCTCCACGAGCAGTACTTC
CASPLPGLALHEQYF
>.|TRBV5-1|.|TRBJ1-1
TGCGCCAGCAGCTTTAAAACGTCCGGCGGTCTCATGAACACTGAAGCTTTCTTT
CASSFKTSGGLMNTEAFF
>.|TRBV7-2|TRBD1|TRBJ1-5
TGTGCCAGCAGCCCCGGGGACAGGATCAATCAGCCCCAGCATTTT
CASSPGDRINQPQHF
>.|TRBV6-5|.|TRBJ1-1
TGTGCCAGCAGCCCCAGGGGTCGACTGGACACTGAAGCTTTCTTT
CASSPRGRLDTEAFF
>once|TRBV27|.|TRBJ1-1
TGTGCCAGCAGTCTAGTCGGGGACACTGAAGCTTTCTTT
CASSLVGDTEAFF
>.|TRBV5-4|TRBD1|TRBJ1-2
TGTGCCAGCAGCGGACAGGGGAACGACTATGGCTACACCTTC
CASSGQGNDYGYTF
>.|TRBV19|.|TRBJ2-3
TGTGCCAGTAGTATGAACGGGGGCCCTAGCACAGATACGCAGTATTTT
CASSMNGGPSTDTQYF
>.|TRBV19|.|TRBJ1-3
TGTGCCAGTAGTATAACTATGACAGCATCCTCTGGAAACACCATATATTTT
CASSITMTASSGNTIYF
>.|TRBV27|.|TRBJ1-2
TGTGCCAGCAGTTTGGGGGCAGGGGATGGCGGCTACACCTTC
CASSLGAGDGGYTF
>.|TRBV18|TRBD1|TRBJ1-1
TGTGCCAGCTCACCTCGGACAGGGATCATGAACACTGAAGCTTTCTTT
CASSPRTGIMNTEAFF
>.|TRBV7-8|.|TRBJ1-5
TGTGCCACCCAGAGGGGGCCCCAGCATTTT
CATQRGPQHF
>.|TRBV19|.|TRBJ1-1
TGTGCCACCCTCACCCGATCGAACACTGAAGCTTTCTTT
CATLTRSNTEAFF
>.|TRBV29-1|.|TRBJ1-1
TGCAGCGCAGGGACTCATGACACTGAAGCTTTCTTT
CSAGTHDTEAFF
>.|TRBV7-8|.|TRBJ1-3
TGTGCCAGCATGGGGCGTCTCTCTGGAAACACCATATATTTT
CASMGRLSGNTIYF
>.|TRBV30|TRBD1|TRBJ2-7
TGTGCCTGTCAGACAGGGTCCTACGAGCAGTACTTC
CACQTGSYEQYF
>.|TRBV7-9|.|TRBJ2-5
TGTGCCAGCAGCTTAGAGAGGGCTAGGGAGTCAGGAGAGACCCAGTACTTC
CASSLERARESGETQYF
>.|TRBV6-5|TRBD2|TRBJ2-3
TGTGCCAGCGACCAGCAGCGGGGGGCCACAGATACGCAGTATTTT
CASDQQRGATDTQYF
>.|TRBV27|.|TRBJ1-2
TGTGCCAGCAGTTTAGAGGGACGGGGTGGCTACACCTTC
CASSLEGRGGYTF
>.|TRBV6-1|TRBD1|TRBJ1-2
TGTGCCAGCAGTGCCGTTGGACAGGACGGAGATTATGGCTACACCTTC
CASSAVGQDGDYGYTF
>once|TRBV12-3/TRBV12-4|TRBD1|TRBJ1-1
TGTGCCAGCAGCCCGGGACAGCAAGCTTTCTTT
CASSPGQQAFF
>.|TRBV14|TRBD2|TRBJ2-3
TGTGCCAGTGGACTAGCTGGTACAGATACGCAGTATTTT
CASGLAGTDTQYF
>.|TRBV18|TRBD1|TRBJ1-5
TGTGCCAGCTCACCCCAGGGGGGGGGCGGTACCAATCAGCCCCAGCATTTT
CASSPQGGGGTNQPQHF
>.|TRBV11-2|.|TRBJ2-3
TGTGCCAGCAGCCCCGACATTCTCACAGATACGCAGTATTTT
CASSPDILTDTQYF
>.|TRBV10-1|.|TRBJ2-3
TGCGCCAGCATTAATGCAGATACGCAGTATTTT
CASINADTQYF
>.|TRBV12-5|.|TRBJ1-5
TGTGCTAGTGGTTTGAGACCCCACAGTATCAATCAGCCCCAGCATTTT
CASGLRPHSINQPQHF
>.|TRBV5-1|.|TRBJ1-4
TGCGCCAGCAGCTTGGCCGGCTGGGAAAAACTGTTTTTT
CASSLAGWEKLFF
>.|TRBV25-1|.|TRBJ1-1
TGTGCCAGCAGGTCTAGGGGGGGAGACACTGAAGCTTTCTTT
CASRSRGGDTEAFF
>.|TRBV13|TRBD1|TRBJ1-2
TGTGCCAGCAGCCTCCGGGACAGACAGGATGGCTACACCTTC
CASSLRDRQDGYTF
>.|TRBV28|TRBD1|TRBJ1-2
TGTGCCAGCAGTCTGGGACAGAACTATGGCTACACCTTC
CASSLGQNYGYTF
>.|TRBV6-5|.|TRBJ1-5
TGTGCCAGCAGTACCGGGACTTTAGCGGATCAGCCCCAGCATTTT
CASSTGTLADQPQHF
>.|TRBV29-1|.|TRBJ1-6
TGCAGCGCCGGGACCGGGGTCCCTAATTCACCCCTCCACTTT
CSAGTGVPNSPLHF